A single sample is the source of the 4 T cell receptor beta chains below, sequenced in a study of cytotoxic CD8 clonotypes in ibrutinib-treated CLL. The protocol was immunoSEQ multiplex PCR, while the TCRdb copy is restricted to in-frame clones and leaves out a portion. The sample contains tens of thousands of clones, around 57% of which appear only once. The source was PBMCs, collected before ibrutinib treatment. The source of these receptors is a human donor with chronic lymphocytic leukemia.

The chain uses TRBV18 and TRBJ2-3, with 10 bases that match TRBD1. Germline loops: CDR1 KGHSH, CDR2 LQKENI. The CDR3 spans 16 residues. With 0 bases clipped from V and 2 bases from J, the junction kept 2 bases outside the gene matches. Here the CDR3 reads CASSPPGTGVTDTQYF. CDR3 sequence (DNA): TGTGCCAGCTCACCACCCGGGACAGGGGTCACAGATACGCAGTATTTT.

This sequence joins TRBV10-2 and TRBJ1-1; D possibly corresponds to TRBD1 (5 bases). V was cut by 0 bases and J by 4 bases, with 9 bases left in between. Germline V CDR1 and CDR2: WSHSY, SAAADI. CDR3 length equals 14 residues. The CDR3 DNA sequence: TGCGCCAGCAGTGAGTCGGGGGTGTCCACTGAAGCTTTCTTT. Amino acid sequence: CASSESGVSTEAFF.

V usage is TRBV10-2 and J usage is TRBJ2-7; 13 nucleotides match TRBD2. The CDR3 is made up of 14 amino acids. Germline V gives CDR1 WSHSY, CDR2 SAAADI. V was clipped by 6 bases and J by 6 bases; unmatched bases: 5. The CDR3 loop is CASSVGLAGAEQYF. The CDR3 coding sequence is TGCGCCAGCAGCGTCGGACTAGCGGGAGCCGAGCAGTACTTC.

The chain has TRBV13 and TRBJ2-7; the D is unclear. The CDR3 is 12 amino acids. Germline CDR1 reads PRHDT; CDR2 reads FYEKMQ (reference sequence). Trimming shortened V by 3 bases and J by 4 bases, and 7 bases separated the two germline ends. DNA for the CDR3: TGTGCCAGCAGCTTCCCAAATTACGAGCAGTACTTC. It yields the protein CASSFPNYEQYF.